The clone carrying this TCR beta chain occurred once. Authors' analysis steps: Amplification from reference gene primers served as the basis for estimated nucleated cell counts. The data were produced by immunoSEQ multiplex PCR, yet TCRdb's version contains in-frame clones alone and is incomplete. V and J calls and clone size come straight from that table; D and trimming were deduced from the DNA. The sample records hundreds of thousands of clones, approximately 88% being singletons. This specimen belongs to a study of blood T cell repertoires in COVID-19. Study in general: COVID-19 samples collected from the United States, Italy and Spain covered acute and convalescent phases.

The sequence was obtained from a man aged 55 to 69 who had recovered from COVID-19. Sequencing was carried out using peripheral blood.

The CDR3 spells CASSVQGARTEAFF. CDR3 nucleotide sequence: TGCGCCAGCAGCGTACAGGGGGCGCGGACTGAAGCTTTCTTT. This chain connects TRBV5-1 to TRBJ1-1, with 9 positions matching TRBD1. CDR1 is SGHRS, CDR2 YFSETQ, per germline. J gave up 5 bases and V 4 bases, and 6 bases lay outside the gene matches. There are 14 residues in the CDR3. The full variable domain, in which reference TRBV5-1 and TRBJ1-1 provide the parts outside the CDR3, is KAGVTQTPRYLIKTRGQQVTLSCSPISGHRSVSWYQQTPGQGLQFLFEYFSETQRNKGNFPGRFSGRQFSNSRSEMNVSTLELGDSALYLCASSVQGARTEAFFGQGTRLTVV.